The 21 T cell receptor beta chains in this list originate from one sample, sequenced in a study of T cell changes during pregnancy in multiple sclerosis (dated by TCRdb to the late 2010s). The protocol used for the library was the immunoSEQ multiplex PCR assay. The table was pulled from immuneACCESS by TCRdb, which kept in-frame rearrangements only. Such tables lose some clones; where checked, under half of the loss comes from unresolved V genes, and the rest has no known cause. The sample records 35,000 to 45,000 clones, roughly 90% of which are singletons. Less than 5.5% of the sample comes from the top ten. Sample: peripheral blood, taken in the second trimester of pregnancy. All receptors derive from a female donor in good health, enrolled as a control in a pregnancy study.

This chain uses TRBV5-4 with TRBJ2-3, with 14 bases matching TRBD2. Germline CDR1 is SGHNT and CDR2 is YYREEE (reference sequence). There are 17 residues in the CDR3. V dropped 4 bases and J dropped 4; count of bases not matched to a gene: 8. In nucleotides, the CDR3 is TGTGCCAGCAGCCCTGGACTAGCGGGGGGCGGGGCAGATACGCAGTATTTT. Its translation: CASSPGLAGGGADTQYF. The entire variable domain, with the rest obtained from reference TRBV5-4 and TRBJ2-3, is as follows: ETGVTQSPTHLIKTRGQQVTLRCSSQSGHNTVSWYQQALGQGPQFIFQYYREEENGRGNFPPRFSGLQFPNYSSELNVNALELDDSALYLCASSPGLAGGGADTQYFGPGTRLTVL.

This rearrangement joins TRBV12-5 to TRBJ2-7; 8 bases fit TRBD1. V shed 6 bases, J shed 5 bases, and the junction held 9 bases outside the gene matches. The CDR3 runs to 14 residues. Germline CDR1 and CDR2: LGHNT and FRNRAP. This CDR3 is CASGVGQGAHEQYF. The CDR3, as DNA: TGTGCTAGTGGGGTAGGGCAGGGGGCACACGAGCAGTACTTC.

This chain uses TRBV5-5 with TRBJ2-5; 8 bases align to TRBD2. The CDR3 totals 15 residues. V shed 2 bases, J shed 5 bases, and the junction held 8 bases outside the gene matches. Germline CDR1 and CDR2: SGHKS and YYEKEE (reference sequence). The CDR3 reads CASSFIGGAWETQYF. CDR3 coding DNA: TGTGCCAGCAGCTTCATCGGGGGGGCGTGGGAGACCCAGTACTTC. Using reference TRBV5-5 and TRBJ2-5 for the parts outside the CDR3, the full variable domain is DAGVTQSPTHLIKTRGQQVTLRCSPISGHKSVSWYQQVLGQGPQFIFQYYEKEERGRGNFPDRFSARQFPNYSSELNVNALLLGDSALYLCASSFIGGAWETQYFGPGTRLLVL.

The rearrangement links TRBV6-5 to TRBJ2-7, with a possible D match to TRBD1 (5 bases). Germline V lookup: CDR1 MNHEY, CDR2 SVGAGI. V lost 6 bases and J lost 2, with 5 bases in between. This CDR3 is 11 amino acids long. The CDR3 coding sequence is TGTGCCAGCAGACAGGCCTACGAGCAGTACTTC. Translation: CASRQAYEQYF.

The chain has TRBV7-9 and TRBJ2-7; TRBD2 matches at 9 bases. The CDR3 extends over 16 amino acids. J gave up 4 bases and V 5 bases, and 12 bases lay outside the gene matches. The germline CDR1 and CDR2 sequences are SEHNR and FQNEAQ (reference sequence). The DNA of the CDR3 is TGTGCCAGCAGCCCCCTGGCGGCGGGAGGGATTTACGAGCAGTACTTC. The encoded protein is CASSPLAAGGIYEQYF.

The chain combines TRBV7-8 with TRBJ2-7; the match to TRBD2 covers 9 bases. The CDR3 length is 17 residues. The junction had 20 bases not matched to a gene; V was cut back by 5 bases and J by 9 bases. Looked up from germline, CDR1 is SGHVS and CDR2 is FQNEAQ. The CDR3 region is CASSTEVAGGHLRAQYF. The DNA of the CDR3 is TGTGCCAGCAGCACCGAGGTGGCGGGAGGGCACCTACGAGCGCAGTACTTC.

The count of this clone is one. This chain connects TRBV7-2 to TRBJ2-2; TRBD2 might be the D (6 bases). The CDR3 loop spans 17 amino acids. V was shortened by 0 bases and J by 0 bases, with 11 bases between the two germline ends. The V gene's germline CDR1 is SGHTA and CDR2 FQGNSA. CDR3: CASSLAGGYANTGELFF. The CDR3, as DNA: TGTGCCAGCAGCTTAGCCGGGGGATACGCGAACACCGGGGAGCTGTTTTTT.

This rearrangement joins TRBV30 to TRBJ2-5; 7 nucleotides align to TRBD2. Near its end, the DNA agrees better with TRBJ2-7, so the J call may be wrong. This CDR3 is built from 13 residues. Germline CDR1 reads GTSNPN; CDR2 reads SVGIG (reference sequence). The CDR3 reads CAWSLGGIYEQYF. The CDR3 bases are TGTGCCTGGAGTCTGGGAGGGATCTACGAGCAGTACTTC.

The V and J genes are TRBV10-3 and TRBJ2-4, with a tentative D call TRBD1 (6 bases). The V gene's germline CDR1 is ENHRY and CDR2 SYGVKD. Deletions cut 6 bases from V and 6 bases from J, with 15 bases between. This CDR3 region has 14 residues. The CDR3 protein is CAISDSPQGNIQYF. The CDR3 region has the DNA TGTGCCATCAGCGATTCACCACAGGGAAACATTCAGTACTTC.

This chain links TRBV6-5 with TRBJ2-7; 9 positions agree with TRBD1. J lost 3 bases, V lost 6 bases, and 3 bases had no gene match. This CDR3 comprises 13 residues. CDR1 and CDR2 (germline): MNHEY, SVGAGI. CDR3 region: CASSRTGDYEQYF. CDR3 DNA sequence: TGTGCCAGCAGCCGGACAGGGGACTACGAGCAGTACTTC.

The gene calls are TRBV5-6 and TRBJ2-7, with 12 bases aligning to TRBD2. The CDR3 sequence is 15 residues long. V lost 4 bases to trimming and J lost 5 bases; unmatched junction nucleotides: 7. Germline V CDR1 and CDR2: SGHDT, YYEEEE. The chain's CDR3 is CASSGGTSGLHEQYF. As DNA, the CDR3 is TGTGCCAGCAGCGGAGGGACTAGCGGGCTGCACGAGCAGTACTTC.

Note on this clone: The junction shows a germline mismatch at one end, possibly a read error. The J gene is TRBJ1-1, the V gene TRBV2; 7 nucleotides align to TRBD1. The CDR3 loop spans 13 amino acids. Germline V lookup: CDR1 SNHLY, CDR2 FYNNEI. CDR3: CASSVGQNTGAFF. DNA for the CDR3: TGTGCCAGCAGTGTGGGACAGAACACTGGAGCTTTCTTT.

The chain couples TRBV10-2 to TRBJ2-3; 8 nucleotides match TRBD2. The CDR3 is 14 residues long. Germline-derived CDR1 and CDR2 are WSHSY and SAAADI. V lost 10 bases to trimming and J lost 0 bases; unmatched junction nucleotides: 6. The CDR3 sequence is CATYSGVSTDTQYF. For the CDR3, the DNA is TGCGCCACGTATAGCGGGGTGAGCACAGATACGCAGTATTTT.

In DNA, the CDR3 is TGTGCCAGCAGCTCCGCGGGAAGCGAGCAGTACTTC. Protein: CASSSAGSEQYF. The rearrangement uses TRBV11-2 and TRBJ2-7, with D possibly matching TRBD2 (6 bases). The CDR3 consists of 12 residues. The V end lost 4 bases, the J end lost 6 bases, and 10 bases lay between the germline ends. Germline CDR1 reads SGHAT; CDR2 reads FQNNGV.

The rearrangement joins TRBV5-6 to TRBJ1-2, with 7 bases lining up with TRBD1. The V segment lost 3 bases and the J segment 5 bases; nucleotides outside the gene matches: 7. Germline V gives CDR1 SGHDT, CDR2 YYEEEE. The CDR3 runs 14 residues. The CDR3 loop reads CASSSPGTEYGYTF. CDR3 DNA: TGTGCCAGCAGCTCGCCCGGGACAGAGTATGGCTACACCTTC.

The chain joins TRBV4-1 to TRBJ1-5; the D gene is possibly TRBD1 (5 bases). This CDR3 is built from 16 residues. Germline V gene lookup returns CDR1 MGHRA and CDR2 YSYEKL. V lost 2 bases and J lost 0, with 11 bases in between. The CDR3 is CASSQRAGGSNQPQHF. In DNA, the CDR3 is TGCGCCAGCAGCCAAAGGGCGGGGGGTAGCAATCAGCCCCAGCATTTT.

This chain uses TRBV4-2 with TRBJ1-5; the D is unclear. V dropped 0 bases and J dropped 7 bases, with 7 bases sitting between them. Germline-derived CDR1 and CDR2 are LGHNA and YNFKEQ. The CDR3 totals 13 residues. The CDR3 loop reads CASSQERRQPQHF. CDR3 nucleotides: TGTGCCAGCAGCCAAGAGCGGCGGCAGCCCCAGCATTTT.

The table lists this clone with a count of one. CDR3 sequence reads: CSARDTGEQFF. CDR3 DNA sequence: TGCAGTGCTAGAGATACAGGTGAGCAGTTCTTC. This chain links TRBV20-1 with TRBJ2-1, with D maybe TRBD1 (5 bases). Per the germline V gene, CDR1 is DFQATT and CDR2 is SNEGSKA (reference sequence). The CDR3 loop spans 11 amino acids. V was trimmed by 0 bases and J by 9 bases, leaving 6 bases between them.

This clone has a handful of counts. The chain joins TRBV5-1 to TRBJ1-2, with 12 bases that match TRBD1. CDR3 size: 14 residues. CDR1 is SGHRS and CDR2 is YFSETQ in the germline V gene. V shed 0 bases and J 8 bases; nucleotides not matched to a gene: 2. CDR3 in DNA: TGCGCCAGCAGCTTGGCCGGGACAGGGGGCGGCTACACCTTC. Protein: CASSLAGTGGGYTF.

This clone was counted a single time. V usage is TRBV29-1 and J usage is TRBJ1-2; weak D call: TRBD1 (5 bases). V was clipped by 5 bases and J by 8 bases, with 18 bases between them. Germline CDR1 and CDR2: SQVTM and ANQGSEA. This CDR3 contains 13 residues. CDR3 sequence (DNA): TGCAGCGTTTCCCCCAGGGTCTGGGAAGGCTACACCTTC. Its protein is CSVSPRVWEGYTF.

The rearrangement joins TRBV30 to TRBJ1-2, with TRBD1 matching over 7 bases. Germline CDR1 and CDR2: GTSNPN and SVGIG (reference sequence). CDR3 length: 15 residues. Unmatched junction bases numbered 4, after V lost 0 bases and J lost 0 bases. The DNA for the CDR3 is TGTGCCTGGAGTGTACCACAGGGGACTAACTATGGCTACACCTTC. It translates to CAWSVPQGTNYGYTF.